Listed below are T cell receptor beta chains from one sample, sequenced in a study of cytomegalovirus exposure and HLA in healthy donors. The method was immunoSEQ multiplex PCR; TCRdb's version includes in-frame clones alone and lacks a portion of them. The clone table shows fewer than 150,000 clones, with the ten largest holding 2% to 3%. The specimen was PBMCs. The receptors derive from a man between 35 and 55 years old in good health and CMV-seronegative. Both conserved end residues are part of each CDR3. Each record gives: V gene, D gene, J gene, CDR3 DNA, CDR3 protein. A D gene is named only where the DNA matches it firmly.

TRBV6-5,NA,TRBJ2-7,TGTGCCAGCAGTTACTCGGGGGGGGCCATCTACGAGCAGTACTTC,CASSYSGGAIYEQYF
TRBV27,TRBD2,TRBJ2-5,TGTGCCAGCAGTCCACCGCCCGGTAGCGGGGGGTTTCAGGAGACCCAGTACTTC,CASSPPPGSGGFQETQYF
TRBV7-3,NA,TRBJ2-7,TGTGCCAGCAGCTTAGGTCCGGGGAACGAGCAGTACTTC,CASSLGPGNEQYF
TRBV6-4,NA,TRBJ2-6,TGTGCCAGCAGTGACTCCTCTCGGTCTGGGGCCAACGTCCTGACTTTC,CASSDSSRSGANVLTF
TRBV7-2,TRBD1,TRBJ1-2,TGTGCCAGCAGCTTAGGGGGACAGCCCCTCGGTGGCTACACCTTC,CASSLGGQPLGGYTF
TRBV14,TRBD1,TRBJ2-3,TGTGCCAGCACCCTTACAGGGGTGACCGCAGATACGCAGTATTTT,CASTLTGVTADTQYF
TRBV5-1,NA,TRBJ2-2,TGCGCCAGCAGCAAACAGGGCCGGGAGCTGTTTTTT,CASSKQGRELFF
TRBV5-4,TRBD1,TRBJ1-2,TGTGCCAGCAGCTTCTACATTGGACAGGGGCAAGGCTACACCTTC,CASSFYIGQGQGYTF
TRBV5-8,TRBD1,TRBJ2-2,TGTGCCAGCGAATTGGGACAGCATAACACCGGGGAGCTGTTTTTT,CASELGQHNTGELFF
TRBV2,NA,TRBJ2-1,TGTGCCAGCAGGATCCGGTTGAATGAGCAGTTCTTC,CASRIRLNEQFF
TRBV9,NA,TRBJ2-7,TGTGCCAGCAGCGTAGCTGCCAACTCCTACGAGCAGTACTTC,CASSVAANSYEQYF
TRBV5-1,TRBD2,TRBJ2-1,TGCGCCAGCAGCTTGGAATGGGGACTAGGCAGTAATGAGCAGTTCTTC,CASSLEWGLGSNEQFF
TRBV19,TRBD2,TRBJ2-2,TGTGCCAGTAGTAGAGGACTAGCGGGGGGCAAGAACACCGGGGAGCTGTTTTTT,CASSRGLAGGKNTGELFF
TRBV6-6,NA,TRBJ2-4,TGTGCCAGCAGTTACGACGGGGGAGCCAAAAACATTCAGTACTTC,CASSYDGGAKNIQYF
TRBV5-1,NA,TRBJ2-1,TGCGCCAGCAGCTTGGCCTCGGAGGACTATGGCTACAATGAGCAGTTCTTC,CASSLASEDYGYNEQFF
TRBV11-2,NA,TRBJ1-5,TGTGCCAGCAGCCAGGACAGCCTAATGAGCAATCAGCCCCAGCATTTT,CASSQDSLMSNQPQHF
TRBV7-9,NA,TRBJ2-7,TGTGCCAGCAGCGGTAGCGGGTCAGGGGGCCAGCAGTACTTC,CASSGSGSGGQQYF
TRBV19,NA,TRBJ1-1,TGTGCCAGTGGGAGGCGGGTGAACACTGAAGCTTTCTTT,CASGRRVNTEAFF
TRBV10-3,TRBD1,TRBJ2-7,TGTGCCATCAGTGACCCGGGACAGGGGGGGTCCTACGAGCAGTACTTC,CAISDPGQGGSYEQYF
TRBV9,TRBD2,TRBJ2-1,TGTGCCAGCAGCGTAGGAGGGTCGGGGGGGCTCATCAATGAGCAGTTCTTC,CASSVGGSGGLINEQFF
TRBV7-3,NA,TRBJ2-2,TGTGCCAGCAGCTTAAGTCCCCTCAGAAACACCGGGGAGCTGTTTTTT,CASSLSPLRNTGELFF
TRBV9,NA,TRBJ2-1,TGTGCCAGCAACCGGGGCGGGGGCCACCCTAAGGAAAACAATGAGCAGTTCTTC,CASNRGGGHPKENNEQFF
TRBV29-1,NA,TRBJ2-6,TGCAGCGTTAGGGGGGGGAACTCCCGGTCTGGGGCCAACGTCCTGACTTTC,CSVRGGNSRSGANVLTF
TRBV5-4,NA,TRBJ1-1,TGTGCCAGCAGCTTGGCCGGGATGAACACTGAAGCTTTCTTT,CASSLAGMNTEAFF
TRBV5-8,NA,TRBJ1-1,TGTGCCAGCAGCCGCAGGGACCCGGGGACTCGTGGTTTCTTT,CASSRRDPGTRGFF
TRBV5-5,TRBD1,TRBJ1-1,TGTGCCAGCAGCTCTCCTCGGACAGGGGTGAACACTGAAGCTTTCTTT,CASSSPRTGVNTEAFF
TRBV14,NA,TRBJ1-4,TGTGCCAGCAGCCAAGGGAGGAGGGTATGGGAAAAACTGTTTTTT,CASSQGRRVWEKLFF
TRBV7-9,TRBD2,TRBJ2-3,TGTGCCAGCAGCCCAGCCGGGGGGGGCACAGATACGCAGTATTTT,CASSPAGGGTDTQYF
TRBV2,TRBD1,TRBJ2-1,TGTGCCAGCAGCGAACCCGGGACAGGGGGTCTGAATGAGCAGTTCTTC,CASSEPGTGGLNEQFF
TRBV28,NA,TRBJ2-3,TGTGCCAGCAGTTTAACAGGGGATACGCAGTATTTT,CASSLTGDTQYF
TRBV27,NA,TRBJ1-6,TGTGCCAGCAGACTACAGGGTGGAATTTCACCCCTCCACTTT,CASRLQGGISPLHF
TRBV7-8,NA,TRBJ2-7,TGTGCCAGCAGCCCAAGAGCGGGCCCTAGTCCCTACGAGCAGTACTTC,CASSPRAGPSPYEQYF
TRBV7-2,TRBD1,TRBJ2-7,TGTGCCACTAAGTTCGGGACAGGGGCCCTATACGAGCAGTACTTC,CATKFGTGALYEQYF
TRBV27,NA,TRBJ1-5,TGTGCCAGCAGTTTGGCAGGGAGCAATCAGCCCCAGCATTTT,CASSLAGSNQPQHF
TRBV7-2,TRBD1,TRBJ2-2,TGTGCCAGCAGCTTCGGACAGGGCGGGGAGCTGTTTTTT,CASSFGQGGELFF
TRBV11-2,TRBD2,TRBJ2-3,TGTGCCAGCAGCTCTAGCGGGGAGAGCACGCAGTATTTT,CASSSSGESTQYF
TRBV2,TRBD1,TRBJ2-3,TGTGCCAGCCAGGGGGATGGGGATACGCAGTATTTT,CASQGDGDTQYF
TRBV6-1,TRBD1,TRBJ2-7,TGTGCCAGCAGGACCGGGACAGGGGGCACCTACGAGCAGTACTTC,CASRTGTGGTYEQYF
TRBV7-7,NA,TRBJ2-2,TGTGCCAGCAGCTCGAACAGGGTCGGCACCGGGGAGCTGTTTTTT,CASSSNRVGTGELFF
TRBV9,TRBD1,TRBJ2-7,TGTGCCAGCAGCGGCGGACAGGGGGGGGAGCAGTACTTC,CASSGGQGGEQYF
TRBV5-4,TRBD2,TRBJ2-7,TGTGCCAGCAGCTTGACTAGCGGGGGGTTCCACGAGCAGTACTTC,CASSLTSGGFHEQYF
TRBV18,NA,TRBJ2-7,TGTGCCAGCTCACCATTGGACTGGCCCTACGAGCAGTACTTC,CASSPLDWPYEQYF
TRBV25-1,NA,TRBJ1-2,TGTGCCAGCACAAACGGCATGGGGGCGCGGGGCTACACCTTC,CASTNGMGARGYTF
TRBV10-3,NA,TRBJ1-5,TGTGCCATCAGTGAGTCGTCCTTACAGGGTAGCAATCAGCCCCAGCATTTT,CAISESSLQGSNQPQHF
TRBV2,NA,TRBJ1-1,TGTGCCAGCAGTGAACAGGGGTACACTGAAGCTTTCTTT,CASSEQGYTEAFF
TRBV5-6,NA,TRBJ2-5,TGTGCCAGCAGCTCGTGGGCCAAAGAGACCCAGTACTTC,CASSSWAKETQYF
TRBV5-1,TRBD1,TRBJ2-5,TGCGCCAGCAGCTGGACAGGTCAGGTTCAAGAGACCCAGTACTTC,CASSWTGQVQETQYF